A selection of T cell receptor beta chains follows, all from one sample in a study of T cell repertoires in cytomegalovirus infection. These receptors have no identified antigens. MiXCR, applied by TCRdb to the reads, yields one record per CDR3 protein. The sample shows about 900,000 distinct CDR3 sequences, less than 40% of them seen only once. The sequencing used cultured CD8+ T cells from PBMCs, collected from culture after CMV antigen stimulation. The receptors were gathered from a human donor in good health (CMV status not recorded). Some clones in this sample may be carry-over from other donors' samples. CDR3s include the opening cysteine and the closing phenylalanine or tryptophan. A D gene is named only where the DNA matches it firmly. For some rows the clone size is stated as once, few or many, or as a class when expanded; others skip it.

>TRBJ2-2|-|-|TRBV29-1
CSVEYPRYTGELFF
TGCAGCGTTGAGTATCCCAGATACACCGGGGAGCTGTTTTTT
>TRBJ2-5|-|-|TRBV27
CASSPRKYQETQYF
TGTGCCAGCAGTCCGAGGAAGTACCAAGAGACCCAGTACTTC
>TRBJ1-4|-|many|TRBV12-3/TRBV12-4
CASTLNREKLFF
TGTGCCAGCACCCTGAACCGCGAAAAACTGTTTTTT
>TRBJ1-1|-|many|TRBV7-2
CASSLDSRWGHTEAFF
TGTGCCAGCAGCTTAGACTCCCGGTGGGGACACACTGAAGCTTTCTTT
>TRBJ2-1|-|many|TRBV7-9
CASSLSDEQFF
TGTGCCAGCAGTCTCAGCGATGAGCAGTTCTTC
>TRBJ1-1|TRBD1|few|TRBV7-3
CASSLGDSPLAEAFF
TGTGCCAGCAGCTTGGGGGACAGTCCGCTAGCTGAAGCTTTCTTT
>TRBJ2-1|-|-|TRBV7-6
CASSPIPIKDNEQFF
TGTGCCAGCAGCCCTATCCCAATTAAAGACAATGAGCAGTTCTTC
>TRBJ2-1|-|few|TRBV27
CASSPRGFNEQFF
TGTGCCAGCAGTCCCCGTGGTTTCAATGAGCAGTTCTTC
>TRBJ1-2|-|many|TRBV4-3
CASSQDYRQAANYGYTF
TGCGCCAGCAGCCAAGATTATCGACAGGCAGCTAACTATGGCTACACCTTC
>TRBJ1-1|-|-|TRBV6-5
CASSYKRVGYTEAFF
TGTGCCAGCAGTTACAAACGAGTAGGGTATACTGAAGCTTTCTTT
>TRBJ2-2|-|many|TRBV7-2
CASSFRNTGELFF
TGTGCCAGCAGCTTTCGGAACACCGGGGAGCTGTTTTTT
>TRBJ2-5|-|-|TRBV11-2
CASSFLDREGETQYF
TGTGCCAGCAGCTTCCTGGACAGGGAGGGGGAGACCCAGTACTTC
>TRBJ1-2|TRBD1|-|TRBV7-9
CASSTPDRANYGYTF
TGTGCCAGCAGCACCCCGGACAGGGCTAACTATGGCTACACCTTC
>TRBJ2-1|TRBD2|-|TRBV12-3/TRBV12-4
CASSGNNGSGAEAYNEQFF
TGTGCCAGCAGCGGAAACAATGGAAGCGGGGCAGAAGCCTACAATGAGCAGTTCTTC
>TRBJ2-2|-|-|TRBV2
CASLGGRGSGGELFF
TGTGCCAGCCTAGGCGGCAGGGGTTCAGGCGGGGAGCTGTTTTTT
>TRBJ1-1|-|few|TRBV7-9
CASSVNSKEAFF
TGTGCCAGCAGCGTCAATTCCAAAGAAGCTTTCTTT
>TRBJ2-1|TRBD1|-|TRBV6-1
CASSPSGTGGFF
TGTGCCAGCAGTCCCTCAGGGACAGGTGGGTTCTTC
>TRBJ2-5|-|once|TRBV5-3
CASSPPGWETQYF
TGTGCCAGCAGCCCCCCCGGGTGGGAGACCCAGTACTTC
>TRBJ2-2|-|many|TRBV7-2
CATPKPGQTGELFF
TGTGCCACCCCCAAGCCCGGGCAGACCGGGGAGCTGTTTTTT
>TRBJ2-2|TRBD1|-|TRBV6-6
CASSPVLLGTVNTGELFF
TGTGCCAGCAGTCCCGTGCTCTTAGGGACAGTAAACACCGGGGAGCTGTTTTTT
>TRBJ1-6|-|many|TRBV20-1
CSARDPGTSNNSPLHF
TGCAGTGCTAGAGATCCAGGGACCTCTAATAATTCACCCCTCCACTTT
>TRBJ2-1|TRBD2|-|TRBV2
CASSPGLAGGFSPEQFF
TGTGCCAGCAGTCCCGGACTAGCGGGGGGGTTCTCTCCCGAGCAGTTCTTC
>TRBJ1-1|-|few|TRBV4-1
CASSRRLTTEAFF
TGTGCCAGCAGCCGTAGGCTCACCACTGAAGCTTTCTTT
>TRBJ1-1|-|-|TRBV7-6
CASSSARPEAFF
TGTGCCAGCAGTTCGGCCCGCCCTGAAGCTTTCTTT
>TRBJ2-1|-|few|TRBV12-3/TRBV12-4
CASTRTNPPYNEQFF
TGTGCCAGCACCAGGACAAATCCTCCCTACAATGAGCAGTTCTTC
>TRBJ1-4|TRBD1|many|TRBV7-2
CASSAGQFNEKLFF
TGTGCCAGCAGCGCGGGACAGTTTAATGAAAAACTGTTTTTT
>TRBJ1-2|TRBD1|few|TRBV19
CASSILRDRGLYGYTF
TGTGCCAGTAGTATACTCCGGGACAGGGGATTATATGGCTACACCTTC
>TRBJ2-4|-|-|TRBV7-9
CASRGSEAAGIQYF
TGTGCCAGCAGGGGTTCGGAGGCGGCTGGCATTCAGTACTTC
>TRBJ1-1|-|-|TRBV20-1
CSASRATEAFF
TGCAGTGCTAGCAGGGCTACTGAAGCTTTCTTT
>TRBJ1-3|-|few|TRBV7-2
CASSPRGGGNTIYF
TGTGCCAGCAGCCCCCGGGGAGGGGGAAACACCATATATTTT
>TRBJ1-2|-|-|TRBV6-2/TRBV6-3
CASSYQLGGYGYTF
TGTGCCAGCAGTTACCAACTAGGAGGGTATGGCTACACCTTC
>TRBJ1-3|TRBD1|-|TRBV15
CATTLGGVGNTIYF
TGTGCCACCACCCTAGGGGGCGTTGGAAACACCATATATTTT
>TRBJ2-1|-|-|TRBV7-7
CASSLALGLRVNEQFF
TGTGCTAGCAGCTTAGCGCTCGGACTCCGGGTCAATGAGCAGTTCTTC
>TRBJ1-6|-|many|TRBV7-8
CASSLVEGGGANYNSPLHF
TGTGCCAGCAGCTTAGTGGAGGGCGGGGGAGCCAACTATAATTCACCCCTCCACTTT
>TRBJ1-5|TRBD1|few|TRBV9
CASSVGGTGGQPQHF
TGTGCCAGCAGCGTGGGGGGGACAGGGGGTCAGCCCCAGCATTTT
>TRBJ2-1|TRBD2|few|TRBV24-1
CATSDLRLAGEENNEQFF
TGTGCCACCAGTGACCTCCGACTAGCGGGGGAGGAAAACAATGAGCAGTTCTTC
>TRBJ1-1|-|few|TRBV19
CASSIRDGTEEAFF
TGTGCCAGTAGTATAAGGGACGGAACAGAGGAAGCTTTCTTT
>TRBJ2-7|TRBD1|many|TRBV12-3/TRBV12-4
CASSPRDRVIEQYF
TGTGCCAGCAGTCCCCGGGACAGGGTGATCGAGCAGTACTTC
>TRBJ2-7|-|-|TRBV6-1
CASSEEGAGSYEQYF
TGTGCCAGCAGTGAAGAGGGTGCCGGATCCTACGAGCAGTACTTC
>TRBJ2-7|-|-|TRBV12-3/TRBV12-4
CASSLSGLNEQYF
TGTGCCAGCAGTTTATCAGGGCTCAACGAGCAGTACTTC
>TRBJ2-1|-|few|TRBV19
CATSVRENNEQFF
TGTGCCACCTCGGTCAGGGAAAACAATGAGCAGTTCTTC
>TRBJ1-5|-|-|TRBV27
CASSLVARGQPQHF
TGTGCCAGCAGTTTGGTTGCGAGGGGTCAGCCCCAGCATTTT
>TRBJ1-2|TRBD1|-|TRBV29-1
CSSSDRDGYTF
TGCAGCTCGTCGGACAGGGATGGCTACACCTTC
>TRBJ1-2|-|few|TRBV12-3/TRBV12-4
CASRPEGVNYGYTF
TGTGCCAGCAGACCTGAAGGGGTGAACTATGGCTACACCTTC